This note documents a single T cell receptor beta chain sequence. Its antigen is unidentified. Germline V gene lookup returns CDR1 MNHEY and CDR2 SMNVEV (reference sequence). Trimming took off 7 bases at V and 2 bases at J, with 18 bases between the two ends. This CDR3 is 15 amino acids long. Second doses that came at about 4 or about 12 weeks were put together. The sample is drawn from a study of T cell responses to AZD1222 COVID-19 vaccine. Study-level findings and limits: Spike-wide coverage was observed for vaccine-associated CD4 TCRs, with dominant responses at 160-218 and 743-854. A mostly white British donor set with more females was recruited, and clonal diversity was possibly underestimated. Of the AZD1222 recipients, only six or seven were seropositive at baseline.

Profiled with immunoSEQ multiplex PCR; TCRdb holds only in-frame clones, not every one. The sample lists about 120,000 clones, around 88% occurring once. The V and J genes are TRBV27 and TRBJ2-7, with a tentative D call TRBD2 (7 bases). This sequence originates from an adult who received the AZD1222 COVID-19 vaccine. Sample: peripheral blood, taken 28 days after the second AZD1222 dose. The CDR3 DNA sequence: TGTGCCAGCACTCCTCCCGGGGGGCAGACCTACGAGCAGTACTTC. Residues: CASTPPGGQTYEQYF.